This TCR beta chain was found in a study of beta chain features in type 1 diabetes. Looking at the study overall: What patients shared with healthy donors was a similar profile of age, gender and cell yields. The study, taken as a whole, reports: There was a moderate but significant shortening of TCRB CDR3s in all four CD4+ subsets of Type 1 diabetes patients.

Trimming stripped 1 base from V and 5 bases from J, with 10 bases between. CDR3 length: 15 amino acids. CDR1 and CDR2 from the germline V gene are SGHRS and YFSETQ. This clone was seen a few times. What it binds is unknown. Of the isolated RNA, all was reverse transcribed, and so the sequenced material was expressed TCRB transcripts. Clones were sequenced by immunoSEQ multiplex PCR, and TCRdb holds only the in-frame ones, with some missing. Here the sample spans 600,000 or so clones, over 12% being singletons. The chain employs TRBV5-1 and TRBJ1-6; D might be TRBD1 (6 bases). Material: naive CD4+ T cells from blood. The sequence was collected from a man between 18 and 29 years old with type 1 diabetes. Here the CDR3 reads CASSLRTADNSPLHF. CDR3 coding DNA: TGCGCCAGCAGCTTGAGGACAGCAGATAATTCACCCCTCCACTTT.